This is a list of T cell receptor beta chains from one sample in a study of beta chain features in type 1 diabetes. Clones were read by immunoSEQ multiplex PCR, and TCRdb kept only the in-frame ones, dropping some. The sample holds about 700,000 clones, over 10% seen once. The source material was naive CD4+ T cells from blood. Receptors originate from a man in his late teens or twenties with type 1 diabetes. Each CDR3 is given without its conserved first and last residue. D genes are given only for firm matches.

d_call v_call cdr3_aa
. TRBV7-2 ASSLTGMNTEAF
. TRBV10-3 AISEDVGVTTGELF
. TRBV29-1 SAGGRANLYNEQF
. TRBV20-1 SARDTYEQY
. TRBV15 ATRAQETQY
. TRBV30 AWRRGGYT
. TRBV30 AWSGGGWETQY
. TRBV7-3 ASSLGQPSSYEQY
. TRBV5-4 ASSSKQGWSTDTQY
. TRBV18 ASSPKGINQETQY
. TRBV5-1 ASSLEAGYEQY
TRBD1 TRBV6-6 ASSGGQGAIGHEQY
TRBD1 TRBV6-1 ASSAFTGGGETQY
TRBD1 TRBV28 ASSPGQGNTEAF
. TRBV7-2 ASSPRAVYNEQF
. TRBV6-6 ASRQTGNQPQH
TRBD1 TRBV5-1 ASSLTGTGLRYGYT
TRBD1 TRBV10-3 AISSMDRGMSYEQY
. TRBV12-5 ASGLRWSSYNEQF
TRBD1 TRBV7-9 ASSIRTGFDNTIY
. TRBV6-6 ASSYTLQYNEQF
. TRBV19 ASSIGRLETQY
TRBD2 TRBV7-2 ASSLIGLAGPEQY
. TRBV28 ASRPGGLGYEQY
. TRBV21-1 ASRTGIQY
. TRBV7-2 ASSPRGLSNQPQH
. TRBV14 ASSQAGDRGTDTQY
TRBD1 TRBV9 ASSVGIGQGYNEQF
. TRBV7-2 ASSLEFQTASEQF
. TRBV2 ASTGHNEQF
. TRBV5-6 ASSLVPYRSLSYNEQF
. TRBV9 ASSVAGSVGYEQY
TRBD1 TRBV29-1 SVEEGDSYEQY